These T cell receptor beta chains were read from a single sample in a study of regulatory T cells in long-lasting Graves disease. TCRdb re-called the multiplex PCR reads with MiXCR, one entry per CDR3 protein. The data hold 400,000 to 500,000 distinct CDR3 sequences, with over 14% observed a single time. These same data were also listed under a study on T cells in Graves' hyperthyroidism and ophthalmopathy.

The sample in question was peripheral blood mononuclear cells (PBMCs), obtained at new diagnosis, from a patient treated with antithyroid drugs. These receptors all stem from a middle-aged woman with Graves disease. The CDR3 runs from the conserved cysteine through the conserved F or W. D genes are given only for firm matches.

v_gene: TRBV3-1
j_gene: TRBJ2-1
len: 17
d_gene: TRBD2
CDR3aa: CASSQDPGLAGANEQFF

v_gene: TRBV4-3
j_gene: TRBJ1-4
len: 15
d_gene: NA
CDR3aa: CASSQESRAREKLFF

v_gene: TRBV14
j_gene: TRBJ2-7
len: 13
d_gene: NA
CDR3aa: CASSKQGPYEQYF

v_gene: TRBV29-1
j_gene: TRBJ1-5
len: 13
d_gene: NA
CDR3aa: CSVAGGRGQPQHF

v_gene: TRBV14
j_gene: TRBJ2-7
len: 16
d_gene: NA
CDR3aa: CASSQDGGVGFYEQYF

v_gene: TRBV24-1
j_gene: TRBJ2-5
len: 14
d_gene: NA
CDR3aa: CATSDSRASETQYF

v_gene: TRBV7-8
j_gene: TRBJ2-1
len: 16
d_gene: TRBD2
CDR3aa: CASSSTSGSGYNEQFF

v_gene: TRBV12-3/TRBV12-4
j_gene: TRBJ2-7
len: 14
d_gene: NA
CDR3aa: CASSPSFGGVEQYF

v_gene: TRBV20-1
j_gene: TRBJ2-7
len: 14
d_gene: NA
CDR3aa: CSARAPHWFYEQYF

v_gene: TRBV12-3/TRBV12-4
j_gene: TRBJ1-2
len: 13
d_gene: NA
CDR3aa: CASSRGQNYGYTF

v_gene: TRBV3-1
j_gene: TRBJ2-1
len: 15
d_gene: NA
CDR3aa: CASSLNRDSGNEQFF

v_gene: TRBV29-1
j_gene: TRBJ2-2
len: 15
d_gene: NA
CDR3aa: CSVEDRERAAGELFF

v_gene: TRBV7-2
j_gene: TRBJ2-1
len: 15
d_gene: NA
CDR3aa: CASSLAVEHPNEQFF

v_gene: TRBV4-2
j_gene: TRBJ2-1
len: 15
d_gene: TRBD2
CDR3aa: CASRSTSGNNNEQFF